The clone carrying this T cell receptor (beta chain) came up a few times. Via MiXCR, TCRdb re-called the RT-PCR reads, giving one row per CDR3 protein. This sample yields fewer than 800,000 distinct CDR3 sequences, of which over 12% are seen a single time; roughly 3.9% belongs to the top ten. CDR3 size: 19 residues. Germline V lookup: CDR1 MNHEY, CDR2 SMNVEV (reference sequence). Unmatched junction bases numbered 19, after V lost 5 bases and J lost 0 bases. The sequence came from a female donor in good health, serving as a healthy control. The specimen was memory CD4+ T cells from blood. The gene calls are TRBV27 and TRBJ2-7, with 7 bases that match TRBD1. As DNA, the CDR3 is TGTGCCAGCAGTCCTATAGGGGGCATTACTAGGTCTTACTCCTACGAGCAGTACTTC. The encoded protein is CASSPIGGITRSYSYEQYF.